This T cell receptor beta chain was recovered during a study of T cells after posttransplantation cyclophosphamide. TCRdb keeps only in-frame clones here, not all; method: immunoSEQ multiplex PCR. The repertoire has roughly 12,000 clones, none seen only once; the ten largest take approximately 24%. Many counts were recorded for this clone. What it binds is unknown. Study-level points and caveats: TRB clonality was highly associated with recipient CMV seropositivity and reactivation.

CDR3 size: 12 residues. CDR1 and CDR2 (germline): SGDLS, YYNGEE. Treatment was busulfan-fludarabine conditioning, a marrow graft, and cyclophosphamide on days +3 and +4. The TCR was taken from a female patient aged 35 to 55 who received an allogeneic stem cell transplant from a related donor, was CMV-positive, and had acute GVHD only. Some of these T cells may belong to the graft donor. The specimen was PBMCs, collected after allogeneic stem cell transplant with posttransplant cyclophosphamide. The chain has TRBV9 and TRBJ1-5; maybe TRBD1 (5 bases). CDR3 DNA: TGTGACGGAAGGGGAATCATTCAGCCCCAGCATTTT. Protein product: CDGRGIIQPQHF.